This note documents a single TCR beta chain sequence. This specimen belongs to a study of blood T cell repertoires in COVID-19. Study details: Collection of acute and convalescent COVID-19 samples took place in the United States, Italy and Spain. T cells, B-cell-depleted T cells, or PBMCs provided the cDNA or gDNA that served as material.

Original processing methods: Amplification of reference gene primers was used by the study to estimate nucleated cell counts. TCRdb's table, derived via immunoSEQ multiplex PCR, lists solely in-frame clones and lacks some. V and J calls and clone size are copied from that table; D and trimming were computed from the DNA. The table shows over 85,000 clones, with 85% occurring only once. Germline CDR1 SGHTA, CDR2 FQGNSA. Trimming removed 3 bases from V and 0 bases from J, with 17 bases in between. This CDR3 is built from 18 residues. The genes are TRBV7-2 and TRBJ1-4; possible D gene TRBD1, 5 bases. The sequenced material came from peripheral blood. This clonotype originated in a man older than 75 with acute or convalescent COVID-19. CDR3 region: CASSFVGGGGATNEKLFF. Written as DNA, the CDR3 is TGTGCCAGCAGCTTCGTGGGCGGGGGGGGTGCAACTAATGAAAAACTGTTTTTT.